One sample yielded the 32 T cell receptor beta chains listed below, sequenced in a study of T cells in Graves' hyperthyroidism and ophthalmopathy. TCR beta CDR3 regions were amplified from RNA. The primer set for the first-round RT-PCR of the TCR CDR3 was HTBI. TCRdb analysed the multiplex PCR reads with MiXCR anew, one entry per CDR3 protein. The profile covers fewer than 450,000 distinct CDR3 sequences, with approximately 17% appearing a single time and 40% taken by the ten largest. Source material: blood. The origin of the receptors is a man younger than 35 with Graves' ophthalmopathy.

This sequence joins TRBV6-1 and TRBJ2-7; a weak D match, TRBD1 (5 bases). The CDR3 sequence is 16 residues long. Per the germline V gene, CDR1 is MNHNS and CDR2 is SASEGT. Trimming stripped 2 bases from V and 0 bases from J, with 14 bases between. As DNA, the CDR3 is TGTGCCAGCAGTGAACCACTGGGGCGCAGCTCCTACGAGCAGTACTTC. This sequence encodes CASSEPLGRSSYEQYF.

The chain uses TRBV10-3 and TRBJ2-1; 7 bases agree with TRBD1. The ends lost 5 bases at V and 5 bases at J; junction bases unmatched: 6. CDR1 is ENHRY, CDR2 SYGVKD, per germline. The CDR3 is 14 amino acids. CDR3 DNA sequence: TGTGCCATCAGTAGACAGGGTCTGGACAATGAGCAGTTCTTC. Translating gives CAISRQGLDNEQFF.

This clonotype was seen ten or more times. The DNA of the CDR3 is TGTGCCAGCAGTTTTAGACAGGATGGCTACGAGCAGTACTTC. Translation: CASSFRQDGYEQYF. The chain is built from TRBV12-3 or TRBV12-4 and TRBJ2-7, with a tentative D call TRBD1 (6 bases). There are 14 residues in the CDR3. With 3 bases removed from V and 3 bases from J, the gap between germline ends came to 12 bases.

This clonotype showed up many times. This chain uses TRBV7-2 with TRBJ2-7; TRBD1 aligns across 8 bases. Germline CDR1 is SGHTA and CDR2 is FQGNSA. The CDR3 length is 17 residues. The trim removed 0 bases at V and 0 bases at J, leaving 7 bases unmatched. The CDR3 spells CASSLASGTGSSYEQYF. CDR3 DNA: TGTGCCAGCAGCTTAGCCTCCGGGACAGGAAGCTCCTACGAGCAGTACTTC.

This clonotype occurred many times. The rearrangement uses TRBV20-1 and TRBJ1-5, with D perhaps TRBD1 (5 bases). The V gene lost 6 bases and the J gene lost 2 bases, with 17 bases spanning the gap. This CDR3 comprises 15 residues. Germline lookup yields CDR1 DFQATT and CDR2 SNEGSKA (reference sequence). CDR3 residues: CSARQQEGGNQPQHF. The DNA for the CDR3 is TGCAGTGCCAGGCAACAGGAGGGAGGCAATCAGCCCCAGCATTTT.

This chain connects TRBV5-4 to TRBJ1-2, with 7 bases that match TRBD1. With 0 bases clipped from V and 6 bases from J, the junction kept 8 bases outside the gene matches. Per germline, CDR1 SGHNT and CDR2 YYREEE (reference sequence). This CDR3 comprises 15 residues. The CDR3 DNA reads as TGTGCCAGCAGCTTGGACCGGCAGGGGGACAATGGCTACACCTTC. Protein: CASSLDRQGDNGYTF.

This clonotype was detected many times. At one boundary the junction diverges from the germline segment, which might be a read error. This rearrangement joins TRBV5-1 to TRBJ1-1; 8 nucleotides line up with TRBD1. Germline V lookup: CDR1 SGHRS, CDR2 YFSETQ. This CDR3 contains 15 residues. DNA for the CDR3: TGTGCCAGCAGCTTAGACGGACAGGGGAACACTGAAGCTTTCTTT. Protein product: CASSLDGQGNTEAFF.

V usage is TRBV29-1 and J usage is TRBJ1-4, with D perhaps TRBD1 (6 bases). V was trimmed by 4 bases and J by 8 bases, leaving 26 bases between them. CDR3 size: 17 residues. The germline V gene has CDR1 SQVTM and CDR2 ANQGSEA. CDR3 loop: CSVVGSLRDTSSEKLFF. CDR3 DNA sequence: TGCAGCGTTGTGGGGAGCCTTCGGGACACCTCCTCGGAAAAACTGTTTTTT.

In this sample, this clonotype turned up many times. The chain combines TRBV5-1 with TRBJ2-3; 8 nucleotides align to TRBD2. With 4 bases clipped from V and 1 base from J, the junction kept 2 bases outside the gene matches. Per the germline V gene, CDR1 is SGHRS and CDR2 is YFSETQ. The CDR3 covers 14 residues. In DNA form, the CDR3 reads TGCGCCAGCAGCCCGACTAGCGGCACAGATACGCAGTATTTT. This translates into CASSPTSGTDTQYF.

This clonotype showed up many times. The chain links TRBV3-1 to TRBJ1-5, with D unresolved. This CDR3 contains 13 residues. Germline lookup yields CDR1 LGHDT and CDR2 YNNKEL (reference sequence). V lost 5 bases and J lost 6, with 11 bases in between. The CDR3 is CASSFGWGQPQHF. In DNA form, the CDR3 reads TGTGCCAGCAGCTTTGGATGGGGTCAGCCCCAGCATTTT. Full variable domain (outside the CDR3, taken from reference TRBV3-1 and TRBJ1-5): DTAVSQTPKYLVTQMGNDKSIKCEQNLGHDTMYWYKQDSKKFLKIMFSYNNKELIINETVPNRFSPKSPDKAHLNLHINSLELGDSAVYFCASSFGWGQPQHFGDGTRLSIL.

CDR3 bases: TGTGCCAGCAGCGAAGGGGGGGGCCGGGGAGAGACCCAGTACTTC. Translation: CASSEGGGRGETQYF. The chain is built from TRBV7-3 and TRBJ2-5; D may be TRBD2 (7 bases). CDR3 length equals 15 residues. Germline CDR1 reads SGHTA; CDR2 reads FQGTGA. The V and J ends lost 5 bases and 4 bases respectively, with 17 bases between them.

CDR3 amino acids: CASSVGTSGALTDTQYF. CDR3 sequence (DNA): TGTGCCAGCAGCGTGGGGACTAGCGGGGCCCTCACAGATACGCAGTATTTT. This sequence joins TRBV9 and TRBJ2-3, with 13 bases matching TRBD2. Germline values: CDR1 SGDLS, CDR2 YYNGEE. The CDR3 totals 17 residues. Trimming removed 2 bases from V and 2 bases from J; junction bases left unmatched: 5.

The V call is TRBV15, the J call TRBJ1-2, with TRBD1 matching over 9 bases. The CDR3 runs 15 residues. Germline V gives CDR1 LNHNV, CDR2 YYDKDF (reference sequence). V lost 2 bases, J lost 4 bases, and 5 bases stayed unmatched. CDR3 bases: TGTGCCACCAGCAGACCGCGACAGGGGGGCTATGGCTACACCTTC. This sequence encodes CATSRPRQGGYGYTF.

In this sample, this clonotype turned up a few times. The V gene is TRBV7-9, the J gene TRBJ1-4; D may be TRBD1 (5 bases). Germline V gives CDR1 SEHNR, CDR2 FQNEAQ (reference sequence). The CDR3 extends over 13 amino acids. Trimming removed 10 bases at V and 3 bases at J, with 12 bases between. CDR3 DNA sequence: TGTGCCATTCTGGGGGTGGCTAATGAAAAACTGTTTTTT. It encodes CAILGVANEKLFF.

This clonotype has more than one count but fewer than ten. The V and J genes are TRBV24-1 and TRBJ1-1; no firm D call. V was shortened by 5 bases and J by 1 base, with 7 bases between the two germline ends. CDR1 and CDR2 (germline): KGHDR, SFDVKD. CDR3 length: 13 amino acids. The CDR3 DNA is TGTGCCACCAGTGGGAGAGAGAACACTGAAGCTTTCTTT. Translating gives CATSGRENTEAFF.

This clonotype was counted only a few times. The CDR3 region has the DNA TGTGCCAGTAATTTTGGGGGCGGTCAGCCCCAGCATTTT. Translated: CASNFGGGQPQHF. The chain links TRBV19 to TRBJ1-5, with a weak D call TRBD1 (6 bases). CDR1 is LNHDA, CDR2 SQIVND, per germline (reference sequence). The CDR3 is made up of 13 amino acids. V was trimmed by 7 bases and J by 6 bases, leaving 13 bases between them.

Worth noting for this clonotype: The junction shows a germline mismatch at one end, possibly a read error. The V and J genes are TRBV12-3 or TRBV12-4 and TRBJ1-2, with D possibly TRBD1 on 5 matching bases. The CDR3 spans 14 residues. This CDR3 is CGSSERAGEGGYTF. The CDR3 DNA follows: TGTGGCAGCAGTGAAAGGGCGGGGGAGGGTGGCTACACCTTC.

This clonotype has a count of ten or more. This rearrangement joins TRBV10-3 to TRBJ1-1; TRBD1 might be the D (6 bases). With 0 bases removed from V and 10 bases from J, the gap between germline ends came to 12 bases. The CDR3 totals 13 residues. The V gene's germline CDR1 is ENHRY and CDR2 SYGVKD. The CDR3 DNA sequence: TGTGCCATCAGTGAGTCTGAGGGGGGGAGAGCTTTCTTT. It specifies CAISESEGGRAFF.

The sample holds a few counts of this clonotype. This chain uses TRBV24-1 with TRBJ2-5; maybe TRBD1 (5 bases). The V end lost 4 bases, the J end lost 3 bases, and 8 bases lay between the germline ends. This CDR3 is 13 amino acids long. The germline V gene has CDR1 KGHDR and CDR2 SFDVKD. For the CDR3, the DNA is TGTGCCACCAGTGAAGGGGCAGAAGAGACCCAGTACTTC. Protein: CATSEGAEETQYF.

The V gene is TRBV20-1, the J gene TRBJ2-1, with a tentative D call TRBD1 (6 bases). This CDR3 is built from 13 residues. Trimming shortened V by 3 bases and J by 4 bases, and 10 bases separated the two germline ends. The germline CDR1 and CDR2 sequences are DFQATT and SNEGSKA (reference sequence). CDR3 loop: CSARDRDYNEQFF. The CDR3 region has the DNA TGCAGTGCTAGGGACAGAGATTACAATGAGCAGTTCTTC.

The V and J genes are TRBV24-1 and TRBJ1-5, with 7 bases fitting TRBD1. After removal of 5 bases from V and 6 bases from J, the junction contained 15 bases not matched to a gene. The length of the CDR3 is 17 residues. Looked up from germline, CDR1 is KGHDR and CDR2 is SFDVKD. CDR3 in DNA: TGTGCCACCAGTGGCTCCGGCAGGGGGGCTAATGTTCAGCCCCAGCATTTT. This codes for CATSGSGRGANVQPQHF.

This clonotype was observed at least ten times. This chain links TRBV5-8 with TRBJ2-1; 8 nucleotides match TRBD2. The CDR3 has 15 amino acids. The V gene end was trimmed by 2 bases and the J gene end by 9 bases; junction bases not matched to a gene: 10. CDR1 and CDR2 from the germline V gene are SGHTS and YDEGEE. As DNA, the CDR3 is TGTGCCAGCAGCTTATCGGGGGGGGTACCCAGTGAGCAGTTCTTC. This codes for CASSLSGGVPSEQFF.

Worth noting for this clonotype: A much larger clone differs by one base, so this may be a read error. The chain links TRBV11-2 to TRBJ1-5; no definite D call. The CDR3 extends over 13 amino acids. CDR1 is SGHAT, CDR2 FQNNGV, per germline. This CDR3 reads CASSLDPNQPRHF. As DNA, the CDR3 is TGTGCCAGCAGCTTAGATCCGAATCAGCCCCGGCATTTT.

The chain recombines TRBV9 with TRBJ2-5; 10 bases are a match to TRBD2. CDR1 and CDR2 (germline): SGDLS, YYNGEE. The trim removed 0 bases at V and 7 bases at J, leaving 15 bases unmatched. This CDR3 is built from 18 residues. CDR3 in amino acids: CASSVGVSGGPNSGTQYF. DNA of the CDR3: TGTGCCAGCAGCGTAGGAGTTAGCGGGGGGCCCAATTCGGGGACCCAGTACTTC.

The chain joins TRBV4-1 to TRBJ1-4, with unresolved D. Germline V gene lookup returns CDR1 MGHRA and CDR2 YSYEKL. There are 13 residues in the CDR3. The ends were cut back, 4 bases at V and 4 bases at J, with 7 bases in the middle. The CDR3: CASSRMSNEKLFF. The CDR3 DNA sequence: TGCGCCAGCAGCCGAATGAGTAATGAAAAACTGTTTTTT.

This clonotype was found many times. This chain links TRBV2 with TRBJ2-3; 10 bases match TRBD2. CDR1 is SNHLY, CDR2 FYNNEI, per germline. The CDR3 is 17 amino acids. V lost 7 bases and J lost 0; bases outside the gene matches: 10. The CDR3 reads CASMGASGGPSTDTQYF. CDR3 DNA sequence: TGTGCCAGCATGGGGGCTAGCGGGGGACCCAGCACAGATACGCAGTATTTT. The whole variable domain, remainder taken from reference TRBV2 and TRBJ2-3, is EPEVTQTPSHQVTQMGQEVILRCVPISNHLYFYWYRQILGQKVEFLVSFYNNEISEKSEIFDDQFSVERPDGSNFTLKIRSTKLEDSAMYFCASMGASGGPSTDTQYFGPGTRLTVL.

This clonotype was picked up many times. The rearrangement links TRBV27 to TRBJ2-3, with D perhaps being TRBD1 or TRBD2 (5 bases each). Trimming pared 7 bases from V and 2 bases from J, leaving 13 bases between. CDR3 length: 14 residues. Germline V gene data show CDR1 as MNHEY and CDR2 as SMNVEV (reference sequence). CDR3 in DNA: TGTGCCAGCACCCCGGGACGGGTCACAGATACGCAGTATTTT. This codes for CASTPGRVTDTQYF.

The rearrangement links TRBV18 to TRBJ2-3; 7 nucleotides line up with TRBD2. CDR3 length equals 15 residues. CDR1 is KGHSH, CDR2 LQKENI, per germline. V lost 2 bases, J lost 12 bases, and 14 bases stayed unmatched. In nucleotides, the CDR3 is TGTGCCAGCTCACCAAGCGGGGCGTCTAACCACGGCCAGTATTTT. It is translated as CASSPSGASNHGQYF. The complete variable domain, with remaining parts taken from reference TRBV18 and TRBJ2-3, reads NAGVMQNPRHLVRRRGQEARLRCSPMKGHSHVYWYRQLPEEGLKFMVYLQKENIIDESGMPKERFSAEFPKEGPSILRIQQVVRGDSAAYFCASSPSGASNHGQYFGPGTRLTVL.

This clonotype was seen many times. The J gene is TRBJ2-3, the V gene TRBV7-6, with 13 positions matching TRBD2. V trimming: 6 bases; J trimming: 3 bases; junction bases outside the gene matches: 3. The CDR3 covers 15 residues. Per germline, CDR1 SGHVS and CDR2 FNYEAQ. The CDR3 nucleotides read TGTGCCAGCAGTTCGGGACTAGCGGGGACAGATACGCAGTATTTT. It is translated as CASSSGLAGTDTQYF.

This clonotype showed up many times. The rearrangement links TRBV27 to TRBJ1-2, with D perhaps matching TRBD1 (6 bases). The V end was cut by 6 bases, the J end by 8 bases, with 16 bases between. The CDR3 spans 13 residues. Germline CDR1 is MNHEY and CDR2 is SMNVEV (reference sequence). Here the CDR3 DNA reads TGTGCCAGCAGCCAGGGGTACGACTTGGGCTACACCTTC. It specifies CASSQGYDLGYTF.

This clonotype showed up many times. The genes are TRBV11-3 and TRBJ1-1; D ambiguous. CDR3 length equals 13 residues. The V gene lost 2 bases and the J gene lost 4 bases, with 8 bases spanning the gap. Germline V gene data show CDR1 as SGHNT and CDR2 as YENEEA. CDR3 nucleotides: TGTGCCAGCAGCTTAAGTGAGATCACTGAAGCTTTCTTT. Translation: CASSLSEITEAFF.

V gene TRBV12-3 or TRBV12-4 combines with J gene TRBJ1-6, with 9 bases that match TRBD1. Trimming took 5 bases from V and 7 from J; bases not matched to a gene: 6. The CDR3 runs to 15 residues. CDR3 in amino acids: CASSQGQGRNSPLHF. DNA of the CDR3: TGTGCCAGCAGTCAAGGACAGGGGAGGAATTCACCCCTCCACTTT.